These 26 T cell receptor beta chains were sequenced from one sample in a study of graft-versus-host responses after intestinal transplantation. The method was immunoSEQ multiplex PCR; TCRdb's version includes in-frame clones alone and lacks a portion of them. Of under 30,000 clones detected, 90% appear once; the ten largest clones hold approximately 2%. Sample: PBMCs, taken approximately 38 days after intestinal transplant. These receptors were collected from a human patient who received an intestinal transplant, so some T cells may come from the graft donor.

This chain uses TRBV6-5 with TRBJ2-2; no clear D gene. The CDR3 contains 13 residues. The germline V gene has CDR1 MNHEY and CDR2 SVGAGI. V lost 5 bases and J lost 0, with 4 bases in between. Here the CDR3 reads CASSPANTGELFF. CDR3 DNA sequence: TGTGCCAGCAGTCCCGCGAACACCGGGGAGCTGTTTTTT.

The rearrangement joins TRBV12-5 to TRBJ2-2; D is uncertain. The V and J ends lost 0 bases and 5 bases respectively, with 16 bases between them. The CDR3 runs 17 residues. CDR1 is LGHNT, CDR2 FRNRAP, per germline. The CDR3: CASGLVPPGRQTGELFF. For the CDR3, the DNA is TGTGCTAGTGGTTTGGTACCTCCGGGCCGCCAAACCGGGGAGCTGTTTTTT.

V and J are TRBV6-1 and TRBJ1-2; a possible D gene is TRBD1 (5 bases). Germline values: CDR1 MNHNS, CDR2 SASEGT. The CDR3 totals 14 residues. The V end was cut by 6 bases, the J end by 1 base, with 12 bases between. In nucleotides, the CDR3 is TGTGCCAGCAGAATGGGACTGATTAACTATGGCTACACCTTC. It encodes CASRMGLINYGYTF.

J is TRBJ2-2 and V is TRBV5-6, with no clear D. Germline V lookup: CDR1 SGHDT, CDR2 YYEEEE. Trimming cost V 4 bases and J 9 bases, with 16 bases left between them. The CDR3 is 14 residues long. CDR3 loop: CASSGYGLLRELFF. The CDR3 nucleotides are TGTGCCAGCAGCGGATACGGGCTTCTGCGGGAGCTGTTTTTT.

CDR3 residues: CASSTNLPGEQYF. CDR3 DNA sequence: TGTGCCAGCAGCACCAATTTACCGGGGGAGCAGTACTTC. The chain joins TRBV13 to TRBJ2-7, with D perhaps TRBD2 (5 bases). The germline V and J ends were trimmed by 5 bases and 7 bases, with 15 bases remaining between them. CDR1 is PRHDT, CDR2 FYEKMQ, per germline (reference sequence). This CDR3 spans 13 amino acids.

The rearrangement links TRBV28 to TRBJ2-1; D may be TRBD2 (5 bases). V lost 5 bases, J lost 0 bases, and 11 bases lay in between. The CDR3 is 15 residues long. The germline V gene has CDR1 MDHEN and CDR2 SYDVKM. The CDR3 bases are TGTGCCAGCAGTCCCGACTATTACTCCTACAATGAGCAGTTCTTC. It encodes CASSPDYYSYNEQFF.

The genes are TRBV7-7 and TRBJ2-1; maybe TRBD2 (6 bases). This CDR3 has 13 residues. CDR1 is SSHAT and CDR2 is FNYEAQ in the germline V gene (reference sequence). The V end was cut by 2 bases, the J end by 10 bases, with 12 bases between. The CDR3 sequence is CASSLLVGREQFF. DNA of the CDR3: TGTGCCAGCAGCTTATTGGTCGGGAGAGAGCAGTTCTTC. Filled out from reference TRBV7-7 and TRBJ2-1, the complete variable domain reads GAGVSQSPRYKVTKRGQDVTLRCDPISSHATLYWYQQALGQGPEFLTYFNYEAQPDKSGLPSDRFSAERPEGSISTLTIQRTEQRDSAMYRCASSLLVGREQFFGPGTRLTVL.

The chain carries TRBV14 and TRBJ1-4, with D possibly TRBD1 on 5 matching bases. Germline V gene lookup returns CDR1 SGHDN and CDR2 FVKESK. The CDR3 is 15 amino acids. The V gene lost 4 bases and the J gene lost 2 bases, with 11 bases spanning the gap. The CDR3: CASSLFWGTNEKLFF. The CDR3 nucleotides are TGTGCCAGCAGCCTATTCTGGGGGACTAATGAAAAACTGTTTTTT.

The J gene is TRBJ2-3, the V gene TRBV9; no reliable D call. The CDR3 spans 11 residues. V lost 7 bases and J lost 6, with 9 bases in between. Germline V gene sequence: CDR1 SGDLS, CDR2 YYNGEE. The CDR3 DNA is TGTGCCAGCGGGGAAGCGGATACGCAGTATTTT. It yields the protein CASGEADTQYF.

The CDR3 nucleotides are TGTGCCAGTAGCCCCGCGGGACAGGGACCTTACGAGCAGTACTTC. Translated: CASSPAGQGPYEQYF. The rearrangement uses TRBV19 and TRBJ2-7, with TRBD1 identical over 9 bases. V lost 6 bases to trimming and J lost 4 bases; unmatched junction nucleotides: 10. Germline V gene lookup returns CDR1 LNHDA and CDR2 SQIVND (reference sequence). The CDR3 spans 15 residues.

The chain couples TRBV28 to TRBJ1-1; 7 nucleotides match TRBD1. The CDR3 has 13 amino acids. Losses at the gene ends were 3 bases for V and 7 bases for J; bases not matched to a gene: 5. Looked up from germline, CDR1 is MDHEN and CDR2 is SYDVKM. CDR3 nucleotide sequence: TGTGCCAGCAGTTTCCCCTGGGACAGTGAAGCTTTCTTT. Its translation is CASSFPWDSEAFF.

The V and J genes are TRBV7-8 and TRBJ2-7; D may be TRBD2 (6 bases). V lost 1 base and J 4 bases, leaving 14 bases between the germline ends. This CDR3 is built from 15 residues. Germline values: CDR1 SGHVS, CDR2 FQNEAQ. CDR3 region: CASSLVDSAGYEQYF. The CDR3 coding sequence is TGTGCCAGCAGCTTAGTTGACAGCGCGGGATACGAGCAGTACTTC.

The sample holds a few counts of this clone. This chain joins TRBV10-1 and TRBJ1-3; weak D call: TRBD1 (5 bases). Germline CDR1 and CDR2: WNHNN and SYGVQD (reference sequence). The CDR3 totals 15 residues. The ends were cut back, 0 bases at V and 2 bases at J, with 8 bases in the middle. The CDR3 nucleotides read TGCGCCAGCAGTGAGTCCCAGGGTACTGGAAACACCATATATTTT. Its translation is CASSESQGTGNTIYF.

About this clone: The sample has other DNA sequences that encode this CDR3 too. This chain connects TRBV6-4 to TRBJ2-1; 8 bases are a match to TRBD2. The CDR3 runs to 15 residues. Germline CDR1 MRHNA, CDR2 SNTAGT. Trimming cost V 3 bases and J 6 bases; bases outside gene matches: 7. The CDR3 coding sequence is TGTGCCAGCAGTGAACGAGCGGGGGAATCCAATGAGCAGTTCTTC. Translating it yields CASSERAGESNEQFF.

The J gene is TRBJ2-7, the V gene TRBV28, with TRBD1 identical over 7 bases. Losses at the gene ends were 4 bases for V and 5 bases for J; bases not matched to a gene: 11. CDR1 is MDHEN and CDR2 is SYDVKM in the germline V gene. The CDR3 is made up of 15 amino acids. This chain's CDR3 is CASSSTSNRGHEQYF. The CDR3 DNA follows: TGTGCCAGCAGTTCCACCTCCAACAGGGGACACGAGCAGTACTTC.

The DNA of the CDR3 is TGTGCCAGCAGTTTATCGGCGGGGTGGAATGAGCAGTTCTTC. This sequence encodes CASSLSAGWNEQFF. The chain combines TRBV27 with TRBJ2-1; tentatively, D is TRBD2 (6 bases). Trimming removed 0 bases at V and 7 bases at J, with 10 bases between. The CDR3 consists of 14 residues. Germline loops: CDR1 MNHEY, CDR2 SMNVEV (reference sequence).

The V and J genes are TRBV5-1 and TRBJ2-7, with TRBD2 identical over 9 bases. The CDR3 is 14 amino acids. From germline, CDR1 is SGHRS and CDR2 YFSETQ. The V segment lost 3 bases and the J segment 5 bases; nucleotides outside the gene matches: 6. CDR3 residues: CASSWREGLDEQYF. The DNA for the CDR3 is TGCGCCAGCAGCTGGCGGGAGGGCCTCGACGAGCAGTACTTC.

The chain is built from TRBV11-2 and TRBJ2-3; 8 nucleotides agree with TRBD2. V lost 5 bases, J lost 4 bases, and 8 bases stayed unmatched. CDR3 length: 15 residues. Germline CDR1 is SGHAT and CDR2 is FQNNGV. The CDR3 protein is CASSHLAGRADTQYF. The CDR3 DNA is TGTGCCAGCAGCCACCTAGCGGGCAGGGCAGATACGCAGTATTTT. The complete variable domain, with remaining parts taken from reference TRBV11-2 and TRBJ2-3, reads EAGVAQSPRYKIIEKRQSVAFWCNPISGHATLYWYQQILGQGPKLLIQFQNNGVVDDSQLPKDRFSAERLKGVDSTLKIQPAKLEDSAVYLCASSHLAGRADTQYFGPGTRLTVL.

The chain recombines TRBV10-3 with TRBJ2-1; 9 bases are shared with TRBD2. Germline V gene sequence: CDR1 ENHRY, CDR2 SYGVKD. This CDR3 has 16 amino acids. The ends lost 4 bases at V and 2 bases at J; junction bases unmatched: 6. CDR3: CAISGPGTSPYNEQFF. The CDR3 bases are TGTGCCATCAGTGGACCAGGGACTAGCCCCTACAATGAGCAGTTCTTC.

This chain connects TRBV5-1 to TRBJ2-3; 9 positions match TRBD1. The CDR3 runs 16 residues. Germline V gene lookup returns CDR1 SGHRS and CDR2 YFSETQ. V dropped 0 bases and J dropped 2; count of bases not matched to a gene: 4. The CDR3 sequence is CASSLAGTGSTDTQYF. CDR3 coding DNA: TGCGCCAGCAGCTTGGCCGGGACAGGGTCCACAGATACGCAGTATTTT.

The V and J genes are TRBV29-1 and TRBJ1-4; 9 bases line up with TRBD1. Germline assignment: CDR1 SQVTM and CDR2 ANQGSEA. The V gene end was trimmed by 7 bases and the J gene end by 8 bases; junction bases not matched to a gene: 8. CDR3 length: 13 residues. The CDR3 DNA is TGCAGCGCTATACAGGGGGCGGAGGAAAAACTGTTTTTT. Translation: CSAIQGAEEKLFF.

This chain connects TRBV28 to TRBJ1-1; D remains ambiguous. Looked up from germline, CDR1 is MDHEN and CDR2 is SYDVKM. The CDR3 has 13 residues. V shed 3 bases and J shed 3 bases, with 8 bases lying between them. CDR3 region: CASSFARDTEAFF. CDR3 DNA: TGTGCCAGCAGTTTTGCGAGGGACACTGAAGCTTTCTTT. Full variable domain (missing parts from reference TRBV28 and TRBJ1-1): DVKVTQSSRYLVKRTGEKVFLECVQDMDHENMFWYRQDPGLGLRLIYFSYDVKMKEKGDIPEGYSVSREKKERFSLILESASTNQTSMYLCASSFARDTEAFFGQGTRLTVV.

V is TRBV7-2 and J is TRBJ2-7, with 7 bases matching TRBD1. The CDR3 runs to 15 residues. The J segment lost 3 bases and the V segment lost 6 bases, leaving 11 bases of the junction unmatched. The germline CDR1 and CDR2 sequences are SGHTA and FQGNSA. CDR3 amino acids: CASRPTGAGIYEQYF. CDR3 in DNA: TGTGCCAGCAGGCCCACAGGGGCAGGAATCTACGAGCAGTACTTC.

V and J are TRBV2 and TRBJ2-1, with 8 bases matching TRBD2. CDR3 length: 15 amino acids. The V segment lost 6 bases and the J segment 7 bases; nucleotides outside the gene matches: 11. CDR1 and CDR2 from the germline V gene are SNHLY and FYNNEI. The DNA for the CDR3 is TGTGCCAGCAGGGATACCAGCGGGAGCGTTAATGAGCAGTTCTTC. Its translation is CASRDTSGSVNEQFF.

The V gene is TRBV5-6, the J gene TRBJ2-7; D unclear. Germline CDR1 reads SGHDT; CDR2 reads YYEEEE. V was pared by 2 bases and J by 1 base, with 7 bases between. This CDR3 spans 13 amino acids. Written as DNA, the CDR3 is TGTGCCAGCAGCTTAACAGTTTCCTACGAGCAGTACTTC. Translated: CASSLTVSYEQYF.

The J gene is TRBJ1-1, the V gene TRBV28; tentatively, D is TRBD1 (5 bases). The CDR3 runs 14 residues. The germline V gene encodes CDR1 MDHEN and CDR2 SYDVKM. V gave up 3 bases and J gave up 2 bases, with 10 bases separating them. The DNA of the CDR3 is TGTGCCAGCAGTTTTAGGGGTAGTAACACTGAAGCTTTCTTT. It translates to CASSFRGSNTEAFF.